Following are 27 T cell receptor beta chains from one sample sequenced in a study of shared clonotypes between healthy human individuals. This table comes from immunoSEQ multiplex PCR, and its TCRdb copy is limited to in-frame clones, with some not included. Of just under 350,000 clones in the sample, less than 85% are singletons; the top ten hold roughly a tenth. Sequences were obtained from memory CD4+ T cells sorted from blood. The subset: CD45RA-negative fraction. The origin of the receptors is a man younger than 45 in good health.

This chain's CDR3 is CASSLEGGRSYEQYF. Here the CDR3 DNA reads TGCGCCAGCAGCTTGGAGGGCGGGAGGTCCTACGAGCAGTACTTC. This chain connects TRBV5-1 to TRBJ2-7; 8 bases match TRBD2. V gave up 0 bases and J gave up 1 base; unmatched junction bases: 3. The CDR3 length is 15 residues. Germline values: CDR1 SGHRS, CDR2 YFSETQ.

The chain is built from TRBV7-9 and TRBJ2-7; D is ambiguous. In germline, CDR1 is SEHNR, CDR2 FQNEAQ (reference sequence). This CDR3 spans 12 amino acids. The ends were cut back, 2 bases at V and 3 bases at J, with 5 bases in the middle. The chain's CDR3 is CASSLWDYEQYF. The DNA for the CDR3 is TGTGCCAGCAGCTTATGGGACTACGAGCAGTACTTC.

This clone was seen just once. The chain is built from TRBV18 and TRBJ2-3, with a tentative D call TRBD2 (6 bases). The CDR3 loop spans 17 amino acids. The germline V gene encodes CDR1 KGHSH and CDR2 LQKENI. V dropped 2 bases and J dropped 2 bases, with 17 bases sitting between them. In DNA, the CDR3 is TGTGCCAGCTCACCAACCGGCCAGGGAGGTAACACAGATACGCAGTATTTT. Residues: CASSPTGQGGNTDTQYF.

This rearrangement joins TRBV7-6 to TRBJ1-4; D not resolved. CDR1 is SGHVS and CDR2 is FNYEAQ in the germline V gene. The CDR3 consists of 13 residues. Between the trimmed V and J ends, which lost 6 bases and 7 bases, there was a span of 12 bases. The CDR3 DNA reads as TGTGCCAGCAGACTAAACCCGAGTGAAAAACTGTTTTTT. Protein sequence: CASRLNPSEKLFF.

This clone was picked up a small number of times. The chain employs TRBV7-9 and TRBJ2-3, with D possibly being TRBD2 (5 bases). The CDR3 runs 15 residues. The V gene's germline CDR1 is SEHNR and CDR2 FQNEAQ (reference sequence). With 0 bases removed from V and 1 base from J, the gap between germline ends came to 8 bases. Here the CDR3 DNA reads TGTGCCAGCAGCTTAGCGGGAGCCCGCACAGATACGCAGTATTTT. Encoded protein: CASSLAGARTDTQYF. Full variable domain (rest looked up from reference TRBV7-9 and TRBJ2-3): DTGVSQNPRHKITKRGQNVTFRCDPISEHNRLYWYRQTLGQGPEFLTYFQNEAQLEKSRLLSDRFSAERPKGSFSTLEIQRTEQGDSAMYLCASSLAGARTDTQYFGPGTRLTVL.

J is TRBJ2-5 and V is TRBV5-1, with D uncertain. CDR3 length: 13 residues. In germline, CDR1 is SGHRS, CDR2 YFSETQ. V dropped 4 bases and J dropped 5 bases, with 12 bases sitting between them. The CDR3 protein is CASSQDPRETQYF. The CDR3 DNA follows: TGCGCCAGCAGCCAGGACCCGCGGGAGACCCAGTACTTC.

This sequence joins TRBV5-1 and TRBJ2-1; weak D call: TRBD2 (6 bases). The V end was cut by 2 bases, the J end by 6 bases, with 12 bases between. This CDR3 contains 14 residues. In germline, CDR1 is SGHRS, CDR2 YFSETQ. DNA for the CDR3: TGCGCCAGCAGCTTTGGCGGGACTTCCAATGAGCAGTTCTTC. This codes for CASSFGGTSNEQFF.

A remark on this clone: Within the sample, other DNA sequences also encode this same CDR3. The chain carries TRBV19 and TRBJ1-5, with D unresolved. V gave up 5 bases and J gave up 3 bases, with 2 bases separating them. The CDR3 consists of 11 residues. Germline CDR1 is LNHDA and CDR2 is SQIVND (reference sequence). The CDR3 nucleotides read TGTGCCAGTAGTTCCAATCAGCCCCAGCATTTT. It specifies CASSSNQPQHF.

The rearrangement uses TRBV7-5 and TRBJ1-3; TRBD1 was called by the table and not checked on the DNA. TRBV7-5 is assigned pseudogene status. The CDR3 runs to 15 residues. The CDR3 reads CVRSTTGSPGNTIYF. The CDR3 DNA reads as TGTGTCAGAAGTACCACAGGGAGCCCTGGAAACACCATATATTTT.

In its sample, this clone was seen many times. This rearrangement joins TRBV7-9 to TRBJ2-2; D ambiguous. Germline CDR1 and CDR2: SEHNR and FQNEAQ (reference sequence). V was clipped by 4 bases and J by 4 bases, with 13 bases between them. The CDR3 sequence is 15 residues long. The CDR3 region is CASSSTGAVTGELFF. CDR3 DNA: TGTGCCAGCAGCTCCACGGGCGCTGTCACCGGGGAGCTGTTTTTT.

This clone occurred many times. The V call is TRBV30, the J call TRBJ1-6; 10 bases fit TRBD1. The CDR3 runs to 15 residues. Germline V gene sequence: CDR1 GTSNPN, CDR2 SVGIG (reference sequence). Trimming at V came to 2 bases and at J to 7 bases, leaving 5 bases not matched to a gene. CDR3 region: CAWSTGTGENSPLHF. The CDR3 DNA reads TGTGCCTGGAGTACCGGGACAGGGGAAAATTCACCCCTCCACTTT.

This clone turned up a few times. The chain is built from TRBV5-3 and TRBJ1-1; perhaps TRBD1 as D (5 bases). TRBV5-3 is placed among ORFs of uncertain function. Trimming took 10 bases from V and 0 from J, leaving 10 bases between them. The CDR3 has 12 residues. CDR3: CARGRVNTEAFF. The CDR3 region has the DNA TGTGCCCGGGGCCGGGTGAACACTGAAGCTTTCTTT.

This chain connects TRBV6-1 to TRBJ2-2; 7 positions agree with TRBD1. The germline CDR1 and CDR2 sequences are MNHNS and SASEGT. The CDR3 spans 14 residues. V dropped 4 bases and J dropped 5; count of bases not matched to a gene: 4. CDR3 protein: CASSADRVTGELFF. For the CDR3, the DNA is TGTGCCAGCAGTGCTGACAGGGTGACCGGGGAGCTGTTTTTT.

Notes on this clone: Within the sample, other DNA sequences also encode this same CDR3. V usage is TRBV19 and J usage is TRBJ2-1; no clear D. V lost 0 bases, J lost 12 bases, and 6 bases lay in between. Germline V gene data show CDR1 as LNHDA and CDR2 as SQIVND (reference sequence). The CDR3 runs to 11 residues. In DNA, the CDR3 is TGTGCCAGTAGTATAGATCTGTCGCAGTTCTTC. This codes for CASSIDLSQFF.

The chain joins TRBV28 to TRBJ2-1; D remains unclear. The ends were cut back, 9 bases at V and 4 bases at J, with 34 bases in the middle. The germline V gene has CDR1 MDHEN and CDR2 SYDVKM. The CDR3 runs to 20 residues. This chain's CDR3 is CASKPGVGAPYQMGYNEQFF. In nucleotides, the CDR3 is TGTGCCAGTAAACCTGGGGTTGGCGCGCCGTACCAGATGGGGTACAATGAGCAGTTCTTC.

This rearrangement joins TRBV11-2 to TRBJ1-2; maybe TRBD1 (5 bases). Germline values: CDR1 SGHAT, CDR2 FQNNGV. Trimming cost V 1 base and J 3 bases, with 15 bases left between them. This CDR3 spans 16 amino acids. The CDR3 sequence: CASSLVSGMWDYGYTF. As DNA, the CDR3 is TGTGCCAGCAGCTTAGTTTCAGGGATGTGGGACTATGGCTACACCTTC.

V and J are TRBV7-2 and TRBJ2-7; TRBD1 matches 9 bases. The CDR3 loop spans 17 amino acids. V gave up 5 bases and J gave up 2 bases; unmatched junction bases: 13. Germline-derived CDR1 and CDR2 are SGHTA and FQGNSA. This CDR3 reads CASSRLNRGLITYEQYF. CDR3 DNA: TGTGCCAGCAGCCGCCTCAACAGGGGGCTAATAACCTACGAGCAGTACTTC.

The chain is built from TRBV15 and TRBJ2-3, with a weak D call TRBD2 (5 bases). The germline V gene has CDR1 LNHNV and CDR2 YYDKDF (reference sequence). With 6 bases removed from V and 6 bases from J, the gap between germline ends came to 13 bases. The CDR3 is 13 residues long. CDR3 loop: CATRKATGDTQYF. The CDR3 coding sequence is TGTGCCACCAGGAAGGCTACGGGGGATACGCAGTATTTT.

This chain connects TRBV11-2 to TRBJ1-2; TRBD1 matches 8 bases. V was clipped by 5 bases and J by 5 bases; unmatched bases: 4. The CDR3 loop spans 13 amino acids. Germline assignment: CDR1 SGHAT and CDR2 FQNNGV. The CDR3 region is CASSKTGEYGYTF. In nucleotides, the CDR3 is TGTGCCAGCAGCAAGACAGGGGAATATGGCTACACCTTC.

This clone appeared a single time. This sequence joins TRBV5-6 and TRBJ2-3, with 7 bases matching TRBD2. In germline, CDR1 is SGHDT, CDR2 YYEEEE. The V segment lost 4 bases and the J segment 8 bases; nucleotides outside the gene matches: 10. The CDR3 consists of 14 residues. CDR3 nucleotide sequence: TGTGCCAGCAGCACGAGGGAGGGGCGAGGTACGCAGTATTTT. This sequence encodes CASSTREGRGTQYF.

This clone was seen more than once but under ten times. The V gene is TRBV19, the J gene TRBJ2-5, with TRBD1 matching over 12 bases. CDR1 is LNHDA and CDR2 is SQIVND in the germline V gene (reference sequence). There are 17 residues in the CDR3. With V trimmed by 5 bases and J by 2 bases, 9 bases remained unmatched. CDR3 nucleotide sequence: TGTGCCAGTAGTCTGGGACAGGGGGCATTGGGGCAAGAGACCCAGTACTTC. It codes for CASSLGQGALGQETQYF.

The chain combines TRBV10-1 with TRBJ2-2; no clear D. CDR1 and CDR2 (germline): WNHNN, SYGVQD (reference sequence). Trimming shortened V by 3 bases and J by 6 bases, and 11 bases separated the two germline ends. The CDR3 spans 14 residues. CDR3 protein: CASSEPGFAGELFF. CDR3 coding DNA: TGCGCCAGCAGTGAACCGGGTTTCGCCGGGGAGCTGTTTTTT.

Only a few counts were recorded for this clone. CDR3 residues: CASSFYEGGNNQPQHF. CDR3 DNA sequence: TGTGCCAGCAGCTTTTACGAGGGTGGGAACAATCAGCCCCAGCATTTT. This rearrangement joins TRBV5-6 to TRBJ1-5; D call uncertain. CDR3 length equals 16 residues. The germline gives CDR1 SGHDT, CDR2 YYEEEE. V was clipped by 2 bases and J by 3 bases, with 15 bases between them.

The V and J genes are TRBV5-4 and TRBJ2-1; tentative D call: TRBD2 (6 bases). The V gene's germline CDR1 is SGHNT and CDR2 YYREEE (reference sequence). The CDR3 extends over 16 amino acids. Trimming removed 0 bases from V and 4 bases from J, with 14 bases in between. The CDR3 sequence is CASSLESVAVYNEQFF. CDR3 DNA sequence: TGTGCCAGCAGCTTGGAGTCGGTAGCGGTATACAATGAGCAGTTCTTC.

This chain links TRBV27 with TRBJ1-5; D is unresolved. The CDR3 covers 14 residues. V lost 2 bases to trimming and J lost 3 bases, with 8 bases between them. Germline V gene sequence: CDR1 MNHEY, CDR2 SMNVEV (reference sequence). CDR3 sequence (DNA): TGTGCCAGCAGTTTAAGGCGGGTCAATCAGCCCCAGCATTTT. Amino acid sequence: CASSLRRVNQPQHF.

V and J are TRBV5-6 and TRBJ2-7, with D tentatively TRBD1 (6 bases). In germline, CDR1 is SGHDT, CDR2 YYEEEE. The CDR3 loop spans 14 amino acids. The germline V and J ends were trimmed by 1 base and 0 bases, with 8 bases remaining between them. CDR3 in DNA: TGTGCCAGCAGCTTGACAGGGAGCTCCTACGAGCAGTACTTC. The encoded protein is CASSLTGSSYEQYF.

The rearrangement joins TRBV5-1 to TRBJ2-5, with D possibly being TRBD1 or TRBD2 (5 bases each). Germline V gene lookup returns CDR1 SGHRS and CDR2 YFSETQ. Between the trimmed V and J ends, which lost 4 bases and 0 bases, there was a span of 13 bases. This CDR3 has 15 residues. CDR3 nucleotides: TGCGCCAGCAGCGACGGGACGGTCTACCAAGAGACCCAGTACTTC. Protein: CASSDGTVYQETQYF. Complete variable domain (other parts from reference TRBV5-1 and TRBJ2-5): KAGVTQTPRYLIKTRGQQVTLSCSPISGHRSVSWYQQTPGQGLQFLFEYFSETQRNKGNFPGRFSGRQFSNSRSEMNVSTLELGDSALYLCASSDGTVYQETQYFGPGTRLLVL.